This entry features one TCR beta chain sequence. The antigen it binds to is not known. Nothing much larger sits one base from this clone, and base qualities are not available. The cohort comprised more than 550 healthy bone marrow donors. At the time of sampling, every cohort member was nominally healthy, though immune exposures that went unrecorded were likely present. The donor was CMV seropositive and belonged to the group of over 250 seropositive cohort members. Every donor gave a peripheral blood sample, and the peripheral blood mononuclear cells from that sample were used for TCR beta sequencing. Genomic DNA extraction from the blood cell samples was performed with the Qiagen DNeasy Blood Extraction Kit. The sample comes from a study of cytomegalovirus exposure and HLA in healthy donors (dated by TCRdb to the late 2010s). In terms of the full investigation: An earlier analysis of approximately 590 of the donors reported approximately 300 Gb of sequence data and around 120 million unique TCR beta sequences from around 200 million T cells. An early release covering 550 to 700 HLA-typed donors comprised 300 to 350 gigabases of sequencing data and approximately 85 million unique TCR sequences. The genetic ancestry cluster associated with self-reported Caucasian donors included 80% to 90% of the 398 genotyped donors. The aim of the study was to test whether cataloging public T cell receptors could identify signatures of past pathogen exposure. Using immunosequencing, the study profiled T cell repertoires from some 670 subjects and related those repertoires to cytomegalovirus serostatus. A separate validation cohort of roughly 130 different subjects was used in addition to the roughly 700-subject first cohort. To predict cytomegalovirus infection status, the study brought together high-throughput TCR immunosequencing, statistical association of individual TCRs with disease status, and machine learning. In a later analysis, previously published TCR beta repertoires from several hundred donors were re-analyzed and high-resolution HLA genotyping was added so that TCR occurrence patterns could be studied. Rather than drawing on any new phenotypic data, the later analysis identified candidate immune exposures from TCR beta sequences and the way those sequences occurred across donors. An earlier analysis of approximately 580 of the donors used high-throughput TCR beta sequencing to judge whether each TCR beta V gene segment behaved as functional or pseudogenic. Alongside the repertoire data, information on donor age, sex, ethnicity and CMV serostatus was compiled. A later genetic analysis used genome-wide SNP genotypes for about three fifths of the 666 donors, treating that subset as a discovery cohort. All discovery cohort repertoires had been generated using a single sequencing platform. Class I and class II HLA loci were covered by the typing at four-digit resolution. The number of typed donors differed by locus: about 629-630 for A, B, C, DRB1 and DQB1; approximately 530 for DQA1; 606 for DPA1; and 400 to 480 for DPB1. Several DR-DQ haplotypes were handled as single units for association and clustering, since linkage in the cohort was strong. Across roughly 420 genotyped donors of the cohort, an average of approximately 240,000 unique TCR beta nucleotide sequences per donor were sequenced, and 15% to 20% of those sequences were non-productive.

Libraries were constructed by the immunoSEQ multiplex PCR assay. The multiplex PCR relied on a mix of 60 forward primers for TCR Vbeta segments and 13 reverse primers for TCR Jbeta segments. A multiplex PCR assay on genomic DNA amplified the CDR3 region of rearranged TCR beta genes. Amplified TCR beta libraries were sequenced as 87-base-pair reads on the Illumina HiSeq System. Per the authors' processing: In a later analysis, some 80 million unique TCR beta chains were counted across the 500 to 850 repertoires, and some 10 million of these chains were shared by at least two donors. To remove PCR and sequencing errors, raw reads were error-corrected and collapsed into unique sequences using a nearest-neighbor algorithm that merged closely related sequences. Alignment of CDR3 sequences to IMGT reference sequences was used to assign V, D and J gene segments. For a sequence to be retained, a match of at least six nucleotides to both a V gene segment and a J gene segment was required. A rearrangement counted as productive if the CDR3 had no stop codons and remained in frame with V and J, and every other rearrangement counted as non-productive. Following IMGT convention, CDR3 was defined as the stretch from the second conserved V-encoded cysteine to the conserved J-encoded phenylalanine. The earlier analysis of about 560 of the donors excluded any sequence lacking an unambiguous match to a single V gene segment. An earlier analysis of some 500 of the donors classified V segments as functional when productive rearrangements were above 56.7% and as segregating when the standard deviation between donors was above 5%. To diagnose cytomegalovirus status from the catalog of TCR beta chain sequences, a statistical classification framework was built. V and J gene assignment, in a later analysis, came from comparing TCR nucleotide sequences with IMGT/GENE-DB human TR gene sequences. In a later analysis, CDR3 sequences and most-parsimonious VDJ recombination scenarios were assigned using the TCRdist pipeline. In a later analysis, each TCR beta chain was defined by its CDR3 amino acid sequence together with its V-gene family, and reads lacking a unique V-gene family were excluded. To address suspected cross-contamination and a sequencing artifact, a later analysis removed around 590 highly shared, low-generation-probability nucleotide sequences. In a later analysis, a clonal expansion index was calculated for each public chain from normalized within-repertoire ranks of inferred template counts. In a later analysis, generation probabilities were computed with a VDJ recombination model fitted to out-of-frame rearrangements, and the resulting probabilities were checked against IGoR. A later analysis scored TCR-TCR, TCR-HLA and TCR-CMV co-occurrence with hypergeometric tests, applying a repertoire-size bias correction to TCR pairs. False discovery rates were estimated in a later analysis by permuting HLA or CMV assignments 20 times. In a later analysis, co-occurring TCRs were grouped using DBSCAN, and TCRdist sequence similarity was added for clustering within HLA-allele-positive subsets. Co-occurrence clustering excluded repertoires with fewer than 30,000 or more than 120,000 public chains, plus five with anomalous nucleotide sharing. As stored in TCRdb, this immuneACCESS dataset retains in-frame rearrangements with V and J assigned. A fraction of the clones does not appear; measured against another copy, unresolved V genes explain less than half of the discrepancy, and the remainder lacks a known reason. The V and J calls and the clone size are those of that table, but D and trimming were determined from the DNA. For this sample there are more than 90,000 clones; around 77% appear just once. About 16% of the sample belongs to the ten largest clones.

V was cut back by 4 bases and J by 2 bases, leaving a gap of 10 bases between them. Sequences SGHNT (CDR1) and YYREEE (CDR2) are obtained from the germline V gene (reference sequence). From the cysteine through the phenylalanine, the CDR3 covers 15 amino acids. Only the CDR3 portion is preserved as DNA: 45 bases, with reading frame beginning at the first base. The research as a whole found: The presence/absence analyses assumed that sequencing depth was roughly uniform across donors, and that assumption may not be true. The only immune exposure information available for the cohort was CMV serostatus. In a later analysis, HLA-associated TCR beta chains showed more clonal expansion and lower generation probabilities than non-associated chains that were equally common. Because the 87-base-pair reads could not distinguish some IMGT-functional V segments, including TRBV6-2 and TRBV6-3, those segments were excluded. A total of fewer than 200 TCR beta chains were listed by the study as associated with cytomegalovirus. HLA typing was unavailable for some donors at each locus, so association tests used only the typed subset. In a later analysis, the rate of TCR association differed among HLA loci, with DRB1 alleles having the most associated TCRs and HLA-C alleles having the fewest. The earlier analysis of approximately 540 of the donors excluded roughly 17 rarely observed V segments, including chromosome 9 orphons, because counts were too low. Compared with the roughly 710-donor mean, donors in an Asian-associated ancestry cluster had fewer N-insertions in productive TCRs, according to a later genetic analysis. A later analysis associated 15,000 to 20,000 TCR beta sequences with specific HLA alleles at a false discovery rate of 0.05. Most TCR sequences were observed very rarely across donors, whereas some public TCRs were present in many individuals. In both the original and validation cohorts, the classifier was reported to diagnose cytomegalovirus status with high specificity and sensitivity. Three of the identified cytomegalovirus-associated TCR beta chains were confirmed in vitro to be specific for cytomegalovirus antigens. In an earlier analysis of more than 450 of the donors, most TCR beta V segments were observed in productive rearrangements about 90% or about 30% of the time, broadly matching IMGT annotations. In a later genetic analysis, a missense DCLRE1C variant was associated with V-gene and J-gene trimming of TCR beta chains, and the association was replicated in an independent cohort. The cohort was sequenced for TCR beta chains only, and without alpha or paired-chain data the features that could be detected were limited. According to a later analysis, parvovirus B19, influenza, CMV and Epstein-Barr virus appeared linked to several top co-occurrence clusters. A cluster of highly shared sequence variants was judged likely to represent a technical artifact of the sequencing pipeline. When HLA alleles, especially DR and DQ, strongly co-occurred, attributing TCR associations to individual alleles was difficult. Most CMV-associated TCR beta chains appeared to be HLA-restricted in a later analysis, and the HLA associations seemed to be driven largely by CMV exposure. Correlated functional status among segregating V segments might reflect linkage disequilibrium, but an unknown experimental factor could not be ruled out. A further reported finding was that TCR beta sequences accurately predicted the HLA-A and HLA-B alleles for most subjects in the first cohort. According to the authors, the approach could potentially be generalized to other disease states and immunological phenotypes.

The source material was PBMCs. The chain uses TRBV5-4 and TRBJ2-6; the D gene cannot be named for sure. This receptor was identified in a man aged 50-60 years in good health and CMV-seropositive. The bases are TGTGCCAGCAGCCCACCTCCTACTGGGGCCAACGTCCTGACTTTC. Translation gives CASSPPPTGANVLTF.